Sequencing of this T cell receptor beta chain was carried out in a study of T cells in Graves' hyperthyroidism and ophthalmopathy. CDR1 is DFQATT and CDR2 is SNEGSKA in the germline V gene (reference sequence). Trimming shortened V by 0 bases and J by 8 bases, and 13 bases separated the two germline ends. The CDR3 has 13 amino acids. TCR beta CDR3 sequences were amplified from RNA transcripts. The primer set for the first-round RT-PCR of the TCR CDR3 was HTBI. TCRdb fed the multiplex PCR reads into MiXCR, producing one record per CDR3 protein. The sample gives approximately 600,000 distinct CDR3 sequences, about 15% of which show up once; over 3.5% is in the top ten. There are a few counts of this clonotype.

This receptor was obtained from a woman aged 35 to 49 with Graves' ophthalmopathy. The sequenced material came from blood. The chain carries TRBV20-1 and TRBJ1-2; no clear D gene. The CDR3 region has the DNA TGCAGTGCTAGAGAGGCGAGGGTCCGCGGCTACACCTTC. Residues: CSAREARVRGYTF.